Listed below are T cell receptor beta chains from one sample, sequenced in a study of patients and donors after allogeneic stem cell transplantation. TCRdb re-analysed the RT-PCR reads in MiXCR, keeping a single row per CDR3 protein. The sample records 390,000 or so distinct CDR3 sequences, 15% to 20% being singletons. Input material: blood, either unsorted or a sorted T cell fraction (not recorded which). Receptors originate from a human donor who was either an allogeneic HSCT recipient or a stem cell or donor lymphocyte infusion donor (not recorded which). It is not recorded whose cells these are; they may come from a transplant donor. Both conserved end residues are part of each CDR3. Each record gives: clone size, J gene, D gene, V gene, CDR3 DNA, CDR3 protein. A D gene is named only where the DNA matches it firmly. Not every row has a clone size; where given, it reads once, few, many or a size class.

>.|TRBJ2-7|TRBD2|TRBV2
TGTGCCAGCAGTGGGTCCGGGACTAGCGGCCAAAGCTCCTACGAGCAGTACTTC
CASSGSGTSGQSSYEQYF
>few|TRBJ2-7|.|TRBV7-8
TGTGCCAGCAGTCCTATCCCCGGGGCCCTGCAGTACTTC
CASSPIPGALQYF
>few|TRBJ2-7|.|TRBV7-7
TGTGCCAGCAGCACCCCAGGGTCCGAGCAGTACTTC
CASSTPGSEQYF
>few|TRBJ1-1|.|TRBV7-9
TGTGCCAGCAGCCTCCAAGGACAGACGAACACTGAAGCTTTCTTT
CASSLQGQTNTEAFF
>few|TRBJ1-4|.|TRBV20-1
TGCAGTGCTAGGTCGCTTCCGGAAGAAAAACTGTTTTTT
CSARSLPEEKLFF
>.|TRBJ1-2|.|TRBV4-3
TGCGCCAGCAGCCAAGAGGAAGGGGCACCTAACTATGGCTACACCTTC
CASSQEEGAPNYGYTF
>few|TRBJ2-7|.|TRBV7-6
TGTGCCAGCAGCTTAAAGGGGGCGGGACTCCCCTACGAGCAGTACTTC
CASSLKGAGLPYEQYF
>few|TRBJ1-2|.|TRBV7-9
TGTGCCAGCAGCTTAGGGTCGGCTACCCCGAACTATGGCTACACCTTC
CASSLGSATPNYGYTF
>few|TRBJ1-5|.|TRBV20-1
TGCAGTGCTAGAGCCAATAGATACAGCAATCAGCCCCAGCATTTT
CSARANRYSNQPQHF
>.|TRBJ2-2|.|TRBV7-2
TGTGCCAGCAGCCCCTATCGCGTTAGGGGCCCCGGGGAGCTGTTTTTT
CASSPYRVRGPGELFF
>many|TRBJ2-4|.|TRBV4-1
TGCGCCAGCAGCCAAACAGGGAACATTCAGTACTTC
CASSQTGNIQYF
>.|TRBJ1-5|.|TRBV2
TGTGCCAGCAGCCTCGGACGGGATCAGCCCCAGCATTTT
CASSLGRDQPQHF
>few|TRBJ2-2|.|TRBV5-1
TGCGCCAGCAGCCTGATAGAATCGAACGGGGAGCTGTTTTTT
CASSLIESNGELFF
>few|TRBJ2-3|.|TRBV12-3/TRBV12-4
TGTGCCAGCGTCAGGGGAGCCACAGATACGCAGTATTTT
CASVRGATDTQYF
>.|TRBJ2-2|.|TRBV6-1
TGTGCCAGCAGTCGGACGCCGAACACCGGGGAGCTGTTTTTT
CASSRTPNTGELFF
>few|TRBJ2-1|.|TRBV12-3/TRBV12-4
TGTGCCAGCAGTTTGTACCCCCTCGGGGAAGGTGTCAATGAGCAGTTCTTC
CASSLYPLGEGVNEQFF
>many|TRBJ2-7|TRBD1|TRBV12-3/TRBV12-4
TGTGCCAGCAGTTTACGGGACAGGGGGTTGGTCTACTTC
CASSLRDRGLVYF
>many|TRBJ1-5|.|TRBV20-1
TGCAGTGCCAAGCGGGACCCAAAAGGACAGCCCCAGCATTTT
CSAKRDPKGQPQHF
>few|TRBJ2-2|.|TRBV7-9
TGTGCCAGCAGCCAAATCCGACTGAACACCGGGGAGCTGTTTTTT
CASSQIRLNTGELFF
>many|TRBJ1-1|.|TRBV6-1
TGTGCCAGCAGCTCAACGGACGGGGGCACTGAAGCTTTCTTT
CASSSTDGGTEAFF
>.|TRBJ2-7|TRBD1|TRBV20-1
TGCAGTGCTAACAGAGACAGGGTCCTGGACGAGCAGTACTTC
CSANRDRVLDEQYF
>.|TRBJ2-7|TRBD2|TRBV3-1
TGTGCCAGCAGCCAAGTAGCGGGGGGGCTGAGCTCCTACGAGCAGTACTTC
CASSQVAGGLSSYEQYF